The rows below give T cell receptor beta chains drawn from one sample of a study of OX40 agonist ivuxolimab in advanced cancers. Only in-frame clones appear in the TCRdb table, and some are missing; sequencing was by immunoSEQ multiplex PCR. The profile shows tens of thousands of clones, approximately 83% of them singletons. The sequenced sample was CD4+ or CD8+ T cells sorted from blood, obtained in a trial of the OX40 agonist ivuxolimab. The source is an adult with an advanced solid tumor such as melanoma, head and neck, liver or kidney cancer. The CDR3 runs from the conserved cysteine through the conserved F or W. Clone size appears in some rows only: once, few, many, or a class for an expanded clone.

V gene: TRBV19
clone size: .
J gene: TRBJ2-5
CDR3 protein: CASSISGGAQYF

V gene: TRBV9
clone size: .
J gene: TRBJ1-1
CDR3 protein: CASSPMGGNTEAFF

V gene: TRBV7-2
clone size: .
J gene: TRBJ2-5
CDR3 protein: CASSSLAGGWETQYF

V gene: TRBV2
clone size: .
J gene: TRBJ2-5
CDR3 protein: CASSERLAETQYF

V gene: TRBV7-9
clone size: .
J gene: TRBJ2-2
CDR3 protein: CASSRRAGGSRTGELFF

V gene: TRBV7-3
clone size: .
J gene: TRBJ2-1
CDR3 protein: CASSLDRGQLNEQFF

V gene: TRBV18
clone size: .
J gene: TRBJ1-4
CDR3 protein: CASSPTDTRRSEKLFF

V gene: TRBV20-1
clone size: .
J gene: TRBJ2-3
CDR3 protein: CSGGDTQYF

V gene: TRBV9
clone size: .
J gene: TRBJ1-6
CDR3 protein: CASSVAGAGSPLHF

V gene: TRBV6-5
clone size: once
J gene: TRBJ1-4
CDR3 protein: CASSYSPGQGNEKLFF

V gene: TRBV5-1
clone size: .
J gene: TRBJ2-1
CDR3 protein: CASSLGLAGEKQFF

V gene: TRBV2
clone size: .
J gene: TRBJ2-1
CDR3 protein: CASPPRGASEEDEQFF

V gene: TRBV5-8
clone size: once
J gene: TRBJ2-4
CDR3 protein: CASSHGLAGSGDIQYF

V gene: TRBV7-9
clone size: .
J gene: TRBJ2-1
CDR3 protein: CASSPPASVSYNEQFF

V gene: TRBV4-1
clone size: .
J gene: TRBJ2-3
CDR3 protein: CASSHHSSTDTQYF

V gene: TRBV9
clone size: once
J gene: TRBJ2-1
CDR3 protein: CASSVGTGLAGFRASAEQFF

V gene: TRBV30
clone size: .
J gene: TRBJ2-3
CDR3 protein: CAWSVTSGGASTDTQYF

V gene: TRBV7-2
clone size: .
J gene: TRBJ2-3
CDR3 protein: CASGSSAGGTGPDTQYF

V gene: TRBV11-2
clone size: .
J gene: TRBJ2-7
CDR3 protein: CASSLFPAGEYEQYF

V gene: TRBV6-6
clone size: .
J gene: TRBJ2-5
CDR3 protein: CASSGLAGKETQYF

V gene: TRBV28
clone size: .
J gene: TRBJ2-7
CDR3 protein: CASSFGARGYEQYF

V gene: TRBV25-1
clone size: .
J gene: TRBJ1-5
CDR3 protein: CANRTGGLCNQPQHF

V gene: TRBV10-3
clone size: few
J gene: TRBJ1-4
CDR3 protein: CATGVGEKLFF

V gene: TRBV5-4
clone size: few
J gene: TRBJ1-3
CDR3 protein: CASTPGLNSGNTIYF

V gene: TRBV14
clone size: .
J gene: TRBJ1-6
CDR3 protein: CASSPSGGGYNSPLHF

V gene: TRBV21-1
clone size: .
J gene: TRBJ2-3
CDR3 protein: CASSKVASGGDTQYF

V gene: TRBV5-1
clone size: .
J gene: TRBJ1-1
CDR3 protein: CASSLDRGQSGAFF

V gene: TRBV28
clone size: .
J gene: TRBJ1-2
CDR3 protein: CATRGGFDGYTF

V gene: TRBV29-1
clone size: .
J gene: TRBJ1-5
CDR3 protein: CSAGGVNQPQHF

V gene: TRBV27
clone size: .
J gene: TRBJ2-7
CDR3 protein: CASSSIPGQGTYEQYF

V gene: TRBV6-5
clone size: .
J gene: TRBJ1-4
CDR3 protein: CASRSGPNEKLFF

V gene: TRBV6-5
clone size: .
J gene: TRBJ1-2
CDR3 protein: CASRRDEVNYGYTF

V gene: TRBV27
clone size: .
J gene: TRBJ2-5
CDR3 protein: CATSAGGETQYF

V gene: TRBV5-1
clone size: .
J gene: TRBJ1-1
CDR3 protein: CASQKGRETEAFF

V gene: TRBV2
clone size: few
J gene: TRBJ1-5
CDR3 protein: CASSGDRGWYSNQPQHF

V gene: TRBV14
clone size: .
J gene: TRBJ1-6
CDR3 protein: CASSQVGLYNSPLHF

V gene: TRBV29-1
clone size: .
J gene: TRBJ2-7
CDR3 protein: CSVGVPTGPRNYEQYF

V gene: TRBV2
clone size: .
J gene: TRBJ2-7
CDR3 protein: CASSEGGYEQYF

V gene: TRBV6-6
clone size: .
J gene: TRBJ2-1
CDR3 protein: CASSPDRTYNEQFF

V gene: TRBV2
clone size: .
J gene: TRBJ2-7
CDR3 protein: CASGRDPPSYEQYF

V gene: TRBV7-3
clone size: .
J gene: TRBJ2-3
CDR3 protein: CASTEGNTDTQYF

V gene: TRBV11-3
clone size: .
J gene: TRBJ1-6
CDR3 protein: CASSAETNSPLHF

V gene: TRBV7-9
clone size: once
J gene: TRBJ2-3
CDR3 protein: CASSHGQGRTDTQYF